This is a list of T cell receptor beta chains from one sample in a study of blood T cell repertoires in COVID-19. Only in-frame clones appear in the TCRdb table, and some are missing; sequencing was by immunoSEQ multiplex PCR. The sample yields some 250,000 clones, about 82% seen once. Sequenced sample: peripheral blood. These TCRs come from a man older than 75 with acute or convalescent COVID-19. Each CDR3 is given with its conserved first and last residue. The D gene is left open where the match is weak. A row's size may be missing; if present it is once, few, many or a size class.

>TRBV7-2|.|TRBJ1-6|.
CASSPGGRRYNSPLHF
TGTGCCAGCAGCCCAGGAGGGCGCCGATATAATTCACCCCTCCACTTT
>TRBV12-3/TRBV12-4|once|TRBJ1-3|TRBD1
CASSAQGRNTIYF
TGTGCCAGCAGTGCACAGGGGAGAAACACCATATATTTT
>TRBV5-1|few|TRBJ1-6|TRBD1
CASSPGQGNSPLHF
TGCGCCAGCAGCCCCGGACAGGGGAATTCACCCCTCCACTTT
>TRBV6-5|.|TRBJ1-1|TRBD1
CASIRTGGTEAFF
TGTGCCAGCATTCGGACAGGGGGAACTGAAGCTTTCTTT
>TRBV5-5|.|TRBJ1-1|TRBD1
CASSSPRQGHTEAFF
TGTGCCAGCAGCTCCCCCCGACAGGGACACACTGAAGCTTTCTTT
>TRBV5-6|.|TRBJ2-5|.
CASSLGGVGETQYF
TGTGCCAGCAGCTTAGGCGGGGTGGGAGAGACCCAGTACTTC
>TRBV3-1/TRBV3-2|.|TRBJ1-1|TRBD1
CASSHLGTGNTEAFF
TGTGCCAGCAGTCACCTCGGGACAGGGAACACTGAAGCTTTCTTT
>TRBV19|.|TRBJ2-6|TRBD1
CASSILTGGSGANVLTF
TGTGCCAGTAGTATACTCACAGGGGGCTCGGGGGCCAACGTCCTGACTTTC
>TRBV9|.|TRBJ1-2|TRBD1
CASSTTGQGIYGYTF
TGTGCCAGCAGTACTACGGGACAGGGGATCTATGGCTACACCTTC
>TRBV10-3|.|TRBJ2-1|.
CAISGEQGYNEQFF
TGTGCCATCAGTGGGGAACAGGGATACAATGAGCAGTTCTTC
>TRBV6-4|.|TRBJ2-1|TRBD2
CASSDSGGGRENEQFF
TGTGCCAGCAGTGACTCAGGGGGCGGGAGGGAAAATGAGCAGTTCTTC
>TRBV7-2|.|TRBJ1-2|TRBD1
CASSLRTGGEYGYTF
TGTGCCAGCAGCCTACGGACAGGGGGAGAGTATGGCTACACCTTC
>TRBV4-3|.|TRBJ1-4|.
CASSQVAGALTNEKLFF
TGCGCCAGCAGCCAGGTAGCGGGGGCTTTAACTAATGAAAAACTGTTTTTT
>TRBV2|.|TRBJ2-5|TRBD2
CASTISTREGTQYF
TGTGCCAGCACAATCTCGACTAGGGAGGGGACCCAGTACTTC
>TRBV10-3|once|TRBJ2-5|.
CAISGSGEETQYF
TGTGCCATCAGTGGTTCCGGGGAAGAGACCCAGTACTTC